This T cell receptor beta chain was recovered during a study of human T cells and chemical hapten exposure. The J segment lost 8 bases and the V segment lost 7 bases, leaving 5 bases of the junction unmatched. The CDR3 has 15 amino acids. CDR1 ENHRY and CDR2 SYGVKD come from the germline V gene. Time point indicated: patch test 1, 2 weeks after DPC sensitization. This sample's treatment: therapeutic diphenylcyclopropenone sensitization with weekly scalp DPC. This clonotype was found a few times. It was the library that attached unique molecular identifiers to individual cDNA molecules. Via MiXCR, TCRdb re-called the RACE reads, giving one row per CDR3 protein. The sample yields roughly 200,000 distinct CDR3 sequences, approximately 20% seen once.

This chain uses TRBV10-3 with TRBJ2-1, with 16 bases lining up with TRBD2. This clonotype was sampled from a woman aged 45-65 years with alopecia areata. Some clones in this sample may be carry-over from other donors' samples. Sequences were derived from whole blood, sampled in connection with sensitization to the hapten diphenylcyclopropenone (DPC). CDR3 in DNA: TGTGCCATCAACCTGGGACTAGCGGGAGGGTATGAGCAGTTCTTC. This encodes CAINLGLAGGYEQFF.